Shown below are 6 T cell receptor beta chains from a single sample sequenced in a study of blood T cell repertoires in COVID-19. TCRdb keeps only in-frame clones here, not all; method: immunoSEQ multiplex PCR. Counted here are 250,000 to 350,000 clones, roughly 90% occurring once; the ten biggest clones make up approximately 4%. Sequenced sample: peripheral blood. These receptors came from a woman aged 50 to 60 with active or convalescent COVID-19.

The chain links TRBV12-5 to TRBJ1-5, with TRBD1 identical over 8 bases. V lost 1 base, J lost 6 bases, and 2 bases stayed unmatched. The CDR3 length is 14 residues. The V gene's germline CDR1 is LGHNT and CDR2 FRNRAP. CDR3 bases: TGTGCTAGTGGTTTGGGGACAGGGCGTCAGCCCCAGCATTTT. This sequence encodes CASGLGTGRQPQHF. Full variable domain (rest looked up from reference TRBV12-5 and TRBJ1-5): DARVTQTPRHKVTEMGQEVTMRCQPILGHNTVFWYRQTMMQGLELLAYFRNRAPLDDSGMPKDRFSAEMPDATLATLKIQPSEPRDSAVYFCASGLGTGRQPQHFGDGTRLSIL.

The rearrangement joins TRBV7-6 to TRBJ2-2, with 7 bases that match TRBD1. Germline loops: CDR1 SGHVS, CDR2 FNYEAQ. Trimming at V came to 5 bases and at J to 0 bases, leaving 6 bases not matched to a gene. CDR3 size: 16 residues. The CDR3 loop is CASSHRGRPNTGELFF. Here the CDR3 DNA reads TGTGCCAGCAGCCACAGGGGCAGGCCGAACACCGGGGAGCTGTTTTTT.

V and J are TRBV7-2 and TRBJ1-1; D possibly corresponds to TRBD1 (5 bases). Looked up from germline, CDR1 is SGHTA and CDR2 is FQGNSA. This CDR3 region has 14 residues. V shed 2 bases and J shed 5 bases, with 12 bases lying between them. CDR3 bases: TGTGCCAGCAGCTTACAGGGTTTCGGTACTGAAGCTTTCTTT. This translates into CASSLQGFGTEAFF.

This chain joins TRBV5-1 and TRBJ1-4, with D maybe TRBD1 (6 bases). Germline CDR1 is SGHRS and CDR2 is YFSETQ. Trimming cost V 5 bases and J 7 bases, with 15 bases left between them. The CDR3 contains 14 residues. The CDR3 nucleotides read TGCGCCAGCAGTAAAGGGGGTCACCTTGAAAAACTGTTTTTT. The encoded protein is CASSKGGHLEKLFF.

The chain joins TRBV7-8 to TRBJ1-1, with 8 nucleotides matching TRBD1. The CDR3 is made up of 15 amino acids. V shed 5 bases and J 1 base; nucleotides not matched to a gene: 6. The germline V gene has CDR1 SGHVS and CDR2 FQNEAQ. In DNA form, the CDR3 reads TGTGCCAGCAGCCAGTACAGGGGGAAGAACACTGAAGCTTTCTTT. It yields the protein CASSQYRGKNTEAFF.

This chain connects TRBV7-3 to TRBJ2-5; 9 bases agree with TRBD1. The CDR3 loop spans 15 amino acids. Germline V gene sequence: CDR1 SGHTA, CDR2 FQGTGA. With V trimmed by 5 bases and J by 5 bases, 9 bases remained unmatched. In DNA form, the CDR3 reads TGTGCCAGCAGCCTACCGGGACAGGGTAGGGAGACCCAGTACTTC. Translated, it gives CASSLPGQGRETQYF.